The clone carrying this T cell receptor beta chain showed up just a few times. With 1 base clipped from V and 6 bases from J, the junction kept 3 bases outside the gene matches. Germline V gene lookup returns CDR1 MDHEN and CDR2 SYDVKM. The CDR3 spans 14 residues. The data belong to a study of response to subunit inactivated influenza vaccine. TCRdb re-derived calls from the RT-PCR reads in MiXCR, one entry per CDR3 protein. The sample records approximately 680,000 distinct CDR3 sequences, about a sixth being singletons. The sequence was collected from a man between 45 and 60 years old who received an inactivated influenza vaccine. Sequencing used PBMCs from blood, obtained 11 to 12 days after vaccination. V usage is TRBV28 and J usage is TRBJ2-1; 7 nucleotides agree with TRBD2. The CDR3 DNA reads TGTGCCAGCAGTTTATCGGGGGGTAGCAATGAGCAGTTCTTC. Translation gives CASSLSGGSNEQFF.